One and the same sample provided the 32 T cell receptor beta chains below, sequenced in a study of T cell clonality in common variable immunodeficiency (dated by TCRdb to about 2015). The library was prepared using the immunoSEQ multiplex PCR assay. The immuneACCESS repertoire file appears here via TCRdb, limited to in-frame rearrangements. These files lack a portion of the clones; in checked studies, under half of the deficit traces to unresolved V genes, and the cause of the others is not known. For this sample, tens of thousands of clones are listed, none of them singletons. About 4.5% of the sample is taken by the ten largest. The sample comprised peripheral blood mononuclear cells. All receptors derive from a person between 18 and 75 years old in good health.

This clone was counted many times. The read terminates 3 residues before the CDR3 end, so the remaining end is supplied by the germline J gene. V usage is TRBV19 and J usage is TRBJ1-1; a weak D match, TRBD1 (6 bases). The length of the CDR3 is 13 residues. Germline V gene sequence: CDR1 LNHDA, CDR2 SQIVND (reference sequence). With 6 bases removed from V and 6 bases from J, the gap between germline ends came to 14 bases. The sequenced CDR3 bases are TGTGCCAGTAGGACAGGAGGCCTCGCTGAA. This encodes CASRTGGLAE. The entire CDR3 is CASRTGGLAEAFF.

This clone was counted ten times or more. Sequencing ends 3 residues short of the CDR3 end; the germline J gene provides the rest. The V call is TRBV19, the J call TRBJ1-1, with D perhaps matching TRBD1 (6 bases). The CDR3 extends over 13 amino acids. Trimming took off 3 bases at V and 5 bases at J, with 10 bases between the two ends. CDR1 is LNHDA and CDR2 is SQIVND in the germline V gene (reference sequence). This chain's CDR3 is CASSITGWTEAFF. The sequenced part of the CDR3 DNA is TGTGCCAGTAGTATTACAGGGTGGACTGAA.

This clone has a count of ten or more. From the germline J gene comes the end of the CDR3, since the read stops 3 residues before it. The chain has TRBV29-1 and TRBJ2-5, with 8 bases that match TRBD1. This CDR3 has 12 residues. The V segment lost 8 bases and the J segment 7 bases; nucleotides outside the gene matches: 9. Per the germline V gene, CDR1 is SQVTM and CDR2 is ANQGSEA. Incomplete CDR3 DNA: TGCAGCTCTGGACAGGGTCCGAGGACC. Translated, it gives CSSGQGPRT. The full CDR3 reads CSSGQGPRTQYF.

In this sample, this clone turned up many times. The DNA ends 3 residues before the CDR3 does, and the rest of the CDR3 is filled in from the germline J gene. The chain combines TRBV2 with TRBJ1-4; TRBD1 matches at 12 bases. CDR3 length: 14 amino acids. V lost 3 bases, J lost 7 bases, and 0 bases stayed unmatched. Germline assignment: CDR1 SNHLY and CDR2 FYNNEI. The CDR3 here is CASSEGQGAEKLFF. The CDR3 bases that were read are TGTGCCAGCAGTGAGGGACAGGGGGCTGAAAAA.

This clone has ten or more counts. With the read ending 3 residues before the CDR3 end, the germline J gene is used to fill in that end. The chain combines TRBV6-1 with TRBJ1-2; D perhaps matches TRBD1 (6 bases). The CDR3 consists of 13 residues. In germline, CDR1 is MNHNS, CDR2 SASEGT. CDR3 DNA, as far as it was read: TGTGCCAGCAGTGATCTTGCAGGGGTGGGC. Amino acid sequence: CASSDLAGVG. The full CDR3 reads CASSDLAGVGYTF.

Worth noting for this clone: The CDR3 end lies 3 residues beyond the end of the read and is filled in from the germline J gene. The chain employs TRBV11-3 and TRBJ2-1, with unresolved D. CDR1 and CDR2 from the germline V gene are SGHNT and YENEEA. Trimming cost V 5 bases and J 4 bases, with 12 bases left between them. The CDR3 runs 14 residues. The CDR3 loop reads CASSARAFYNEQFF. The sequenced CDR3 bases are TGTGCCAGCAGCGCCCGAGCCTTTTACAATGAG.

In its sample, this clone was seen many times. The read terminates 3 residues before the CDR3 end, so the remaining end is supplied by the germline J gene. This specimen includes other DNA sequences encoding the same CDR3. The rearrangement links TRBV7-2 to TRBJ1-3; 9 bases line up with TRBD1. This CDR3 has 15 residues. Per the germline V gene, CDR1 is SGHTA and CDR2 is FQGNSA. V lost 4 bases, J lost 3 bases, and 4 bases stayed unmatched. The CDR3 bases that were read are TGTGCCAGCAGCTCACAGGGGGCGAATGGAAACACC. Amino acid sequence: CASSSQGANGNT. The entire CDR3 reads CASSSQGANGNTIYF. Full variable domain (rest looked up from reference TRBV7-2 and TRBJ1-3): GAGVSQSPSNKVTEKGKDVELRCDPISGHTALYWYRQSLGQGLEFLIYFQGNSAPDKSGLPSDRFSAERTGGSVSTLTIQRTQQEDSAVYLCASSSQGANGNTIYFGEGSWLTVV.

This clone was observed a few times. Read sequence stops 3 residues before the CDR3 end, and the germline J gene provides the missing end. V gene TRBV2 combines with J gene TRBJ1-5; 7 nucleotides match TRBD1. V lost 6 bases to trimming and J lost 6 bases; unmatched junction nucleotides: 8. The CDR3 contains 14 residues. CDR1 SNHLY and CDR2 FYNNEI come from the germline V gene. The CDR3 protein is CASRAGGGSQPQHF. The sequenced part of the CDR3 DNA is TGTGCCAGCAGGGCAGGGGGAGGAAGTCAGCCC.

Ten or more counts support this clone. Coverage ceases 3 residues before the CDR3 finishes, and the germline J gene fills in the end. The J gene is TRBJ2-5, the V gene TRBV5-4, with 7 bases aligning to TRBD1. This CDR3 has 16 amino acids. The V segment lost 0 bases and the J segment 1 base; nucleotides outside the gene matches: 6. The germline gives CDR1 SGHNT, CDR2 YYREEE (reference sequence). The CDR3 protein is CASSLDSGTVQETQYF. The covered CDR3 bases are TGTGCCAGCAGCTTGGACTCCGGGACAGTCCAAGAGACC. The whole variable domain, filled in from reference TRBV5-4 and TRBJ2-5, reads ETGVTQSPTHLIKTRGQQVTLRCSSQSGHNTVSWYQQALGQGPQFIFQYYREEENGRGNFPPRFSGLQFPNYSSELNVNALELDDSALYLCASSLDSGTVQETQYFGPGTRLLVL.

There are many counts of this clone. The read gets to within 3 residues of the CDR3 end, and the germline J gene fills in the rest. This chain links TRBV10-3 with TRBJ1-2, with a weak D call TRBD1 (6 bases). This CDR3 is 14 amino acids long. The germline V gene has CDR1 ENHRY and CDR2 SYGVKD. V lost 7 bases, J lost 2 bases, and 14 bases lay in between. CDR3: CAINWKGENYGYTF. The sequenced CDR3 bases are TGTGCCATCAATTGGAAGGGGGAGAACTATGGC.

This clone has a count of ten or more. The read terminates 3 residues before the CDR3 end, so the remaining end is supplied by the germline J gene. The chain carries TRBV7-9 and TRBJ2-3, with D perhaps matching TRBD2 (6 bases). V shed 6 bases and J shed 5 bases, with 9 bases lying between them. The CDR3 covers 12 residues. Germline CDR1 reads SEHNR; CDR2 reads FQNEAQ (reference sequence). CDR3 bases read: TGTGCCAGCAGACGGGGGTTAGATACG. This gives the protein CASRRGLDT. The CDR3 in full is CASRRGLDTQYF. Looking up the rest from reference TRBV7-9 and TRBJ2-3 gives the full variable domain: DTGVSQNPRHKITKRGQNVTFRCDPISEHNRLYWYRQTLGQGPEFLTYFQNEAQLEKSRLLSDRFSAERPKGSFSTLEIQRTEQGDSAMYLCASRRGLDTQYFGPGTRLTVL.

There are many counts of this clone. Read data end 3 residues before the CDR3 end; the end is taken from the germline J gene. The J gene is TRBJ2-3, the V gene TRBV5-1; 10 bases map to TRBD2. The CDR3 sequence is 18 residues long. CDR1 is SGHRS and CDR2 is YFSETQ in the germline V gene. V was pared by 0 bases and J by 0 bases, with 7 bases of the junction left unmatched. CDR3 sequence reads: CASSLAAAGGLSTDTQYF. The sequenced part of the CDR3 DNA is TGCGCCAGCAGCTTGGCCGCAGCGGGAGGGCTTAGCACAGATACG.

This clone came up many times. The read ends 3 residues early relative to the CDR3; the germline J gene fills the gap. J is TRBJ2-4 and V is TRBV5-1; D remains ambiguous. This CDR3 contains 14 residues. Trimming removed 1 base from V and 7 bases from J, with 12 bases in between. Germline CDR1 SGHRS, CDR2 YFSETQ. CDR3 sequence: CASSLRYDFNIQYF. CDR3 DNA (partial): TGCGCCAGCAGCTTGAGATACGACTTTAACATT.

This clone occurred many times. CDR3 residues: CSAWPGQSTIEAFF. The sequenced CDR3 bases are TGCAGTGCCTGGCCGGGACAGTCAACGATTGAA. This rearrangement joins TRBV20-1 to TRBJ1-1, with TRBD1 identical over 7 bases. The CDR3 extends 3 residues past the end of the read, so its final part is completed from the germline J gene. V lost 6 bases, J lost 7 bases, and 14 bases stayed unmatched. Germline V gives CDR1 DFQATT, CDR2 SNEGSKA (reference sequence). CDR3 length equals 14 residues.

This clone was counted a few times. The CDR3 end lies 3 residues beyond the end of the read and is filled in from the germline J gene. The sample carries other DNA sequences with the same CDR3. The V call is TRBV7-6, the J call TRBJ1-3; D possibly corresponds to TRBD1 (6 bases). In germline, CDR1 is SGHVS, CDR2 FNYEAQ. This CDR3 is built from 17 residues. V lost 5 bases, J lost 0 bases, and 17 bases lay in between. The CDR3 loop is CASSPSGQGRSGNTIYF. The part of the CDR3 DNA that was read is TGTGCCAGCAGCCCGAGCGGCCAGGGGCGCTCTGGAAACACC.

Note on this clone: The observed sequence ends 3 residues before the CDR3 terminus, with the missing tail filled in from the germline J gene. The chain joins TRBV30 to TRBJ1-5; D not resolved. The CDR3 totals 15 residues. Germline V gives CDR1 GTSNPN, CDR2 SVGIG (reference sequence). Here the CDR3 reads CAWSGKTRSPDPQHF. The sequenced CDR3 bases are TGTGCCTGGAGTGGAAAGACTCGGTCTCCAGATCCC. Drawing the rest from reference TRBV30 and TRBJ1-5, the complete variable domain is SQTIHQWPATLVQPVGSPLSLECTVEGTSNPNLYWYRQAAGRGLQLLFYSVGIGQISSEVPQNLSASRPQDRQFILSSKKLLLSDSGFYLCAWSGKTRSPDPQHFGDGTRLSIL.

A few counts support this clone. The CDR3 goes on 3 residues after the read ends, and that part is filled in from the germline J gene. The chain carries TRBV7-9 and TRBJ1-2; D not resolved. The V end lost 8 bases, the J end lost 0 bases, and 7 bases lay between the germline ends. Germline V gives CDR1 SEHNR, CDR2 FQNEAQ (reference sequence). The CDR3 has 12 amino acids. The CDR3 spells CASSWPNYGYTF. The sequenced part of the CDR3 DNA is TGTGCCAGCTCTTGGCCTAACTATGGC.

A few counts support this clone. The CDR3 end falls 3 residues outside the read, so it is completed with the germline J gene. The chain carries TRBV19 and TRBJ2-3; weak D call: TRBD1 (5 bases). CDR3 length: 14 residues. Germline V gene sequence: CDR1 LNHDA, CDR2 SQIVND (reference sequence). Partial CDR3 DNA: TGTGCCAGTTTTCAGGGCCTCCTCAATCAGCCG. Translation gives CASFQGLLNQP. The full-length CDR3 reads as CASFQGLLNQPQYF.

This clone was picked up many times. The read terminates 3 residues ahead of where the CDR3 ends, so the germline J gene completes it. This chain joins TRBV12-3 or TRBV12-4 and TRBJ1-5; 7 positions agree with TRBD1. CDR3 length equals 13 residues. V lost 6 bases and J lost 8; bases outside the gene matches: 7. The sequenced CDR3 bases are TGTGCCAGCAGCAAAACAGGGGAAGAGCCC. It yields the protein CASSKTGEEP. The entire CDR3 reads CASSKTGEEPQHF.

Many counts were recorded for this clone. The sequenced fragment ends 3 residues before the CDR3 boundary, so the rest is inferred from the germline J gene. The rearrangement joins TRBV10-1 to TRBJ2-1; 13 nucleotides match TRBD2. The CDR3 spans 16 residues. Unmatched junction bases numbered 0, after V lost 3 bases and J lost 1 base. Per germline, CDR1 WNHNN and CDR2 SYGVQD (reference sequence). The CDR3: CASSELAGGSYNEQFF. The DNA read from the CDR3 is TGCGCCAGCAGTGAACTAGCGGGAGGGTCCTACAATGAG.

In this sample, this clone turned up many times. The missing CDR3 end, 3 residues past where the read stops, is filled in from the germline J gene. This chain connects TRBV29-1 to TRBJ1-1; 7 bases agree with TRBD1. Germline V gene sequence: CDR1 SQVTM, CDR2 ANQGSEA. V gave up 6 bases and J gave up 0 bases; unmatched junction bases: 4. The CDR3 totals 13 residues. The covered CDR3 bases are TGCAGCGTGACGGGACAGATGAACACTGAA. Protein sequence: CSVTGQMNTE. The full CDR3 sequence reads CSVTGQMNTEAFF.

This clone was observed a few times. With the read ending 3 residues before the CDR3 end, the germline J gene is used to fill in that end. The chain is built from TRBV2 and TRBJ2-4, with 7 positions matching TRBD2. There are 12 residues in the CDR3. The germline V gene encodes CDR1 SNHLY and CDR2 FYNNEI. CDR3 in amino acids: CASKGEGETQYF. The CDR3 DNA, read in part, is TGTGCCAGCAAAGGGGAGGGAGAGACT.

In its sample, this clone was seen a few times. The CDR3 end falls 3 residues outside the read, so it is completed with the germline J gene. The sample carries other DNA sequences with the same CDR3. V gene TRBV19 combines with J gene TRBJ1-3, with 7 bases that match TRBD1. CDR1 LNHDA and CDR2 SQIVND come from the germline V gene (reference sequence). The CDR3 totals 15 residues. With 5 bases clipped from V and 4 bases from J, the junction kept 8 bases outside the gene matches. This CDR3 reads CASSPGRDRGNTIYF. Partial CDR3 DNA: TGTGCCAGTAGTCCAGGGCGGGACAGAGGAAACACC. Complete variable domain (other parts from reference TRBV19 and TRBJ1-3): DGGITQSPKYLFRKEGQNVTLSCEQNLNHDAMYWYRQDPGQGLRLIYYSQIVNDFQKGDIAEGYSVSREKKESFPLTVTSAQKNPTAFYLCASSPGRDRGNTIYFGEGSWLTVV.

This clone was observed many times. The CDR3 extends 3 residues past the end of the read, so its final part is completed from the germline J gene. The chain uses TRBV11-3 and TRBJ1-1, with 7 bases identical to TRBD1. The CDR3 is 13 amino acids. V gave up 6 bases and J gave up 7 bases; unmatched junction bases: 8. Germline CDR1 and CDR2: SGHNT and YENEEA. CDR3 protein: CASSRQGDSEAFF. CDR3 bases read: TGTGCCAGCAGTCGACAGGGCGATAGTGAA. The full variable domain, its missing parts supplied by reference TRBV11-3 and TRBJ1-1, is EAGVVQSPRYKIIEKKQPVAFWCNPISGHNTLYWYLQNLGQGPELLIRYENEEAVDDSQLPKDRFSAERLKGVDSTLKIQPAELGDSAVYLCASSRQGDSEAFFGQGTRLTVV.

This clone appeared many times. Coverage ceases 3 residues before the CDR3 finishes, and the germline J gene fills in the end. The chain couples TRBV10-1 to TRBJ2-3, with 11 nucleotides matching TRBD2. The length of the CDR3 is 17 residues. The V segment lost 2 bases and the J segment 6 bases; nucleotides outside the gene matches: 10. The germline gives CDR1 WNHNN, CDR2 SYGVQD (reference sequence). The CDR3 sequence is CASSEPSLAGGGDTQYF. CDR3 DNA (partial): TGCGCCAGCAGTGAGCCAAGTCTAGCGGGAGGAGGGGATACG.

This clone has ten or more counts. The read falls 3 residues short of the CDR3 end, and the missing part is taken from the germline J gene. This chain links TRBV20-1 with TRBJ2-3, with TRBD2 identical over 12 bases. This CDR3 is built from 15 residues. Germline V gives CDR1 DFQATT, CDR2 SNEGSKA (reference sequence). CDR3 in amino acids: CSATTSGSSRLTQYF. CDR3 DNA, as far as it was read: TGCAGTGCTACGACTAGCGGGAGCTCACGGTTAACG.

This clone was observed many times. CDR3 DNA (partial): TGTGCCAGCAGCGTAGGCGTAAGAGACAATCAGCCC. It encodes CASSVGVRDNQP. The whole CDR3 is CASSVGVRDNQPQHF. This chain joins TRBV9 and TRBJ1-5, with D uncertain. Read coverage stops 3 residues before the CDR3 terminus; the germline J gene supplies the remainder. The germline CDR1 and CDR2 sequences are SGDLS and YYNGEE. There are 15 residues in the CDR3. V was cut by 0 bases and J by 3 bases, with 10 bases left in between.

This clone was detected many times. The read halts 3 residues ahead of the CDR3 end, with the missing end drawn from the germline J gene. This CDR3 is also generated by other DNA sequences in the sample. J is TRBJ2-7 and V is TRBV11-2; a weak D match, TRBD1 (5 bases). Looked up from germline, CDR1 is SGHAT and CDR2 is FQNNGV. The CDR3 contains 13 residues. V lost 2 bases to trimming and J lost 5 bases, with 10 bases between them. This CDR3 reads CASSLSRAHEQYF. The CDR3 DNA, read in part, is TGTGCCAGCAGCTTAAGCAGGGCACACGAG.

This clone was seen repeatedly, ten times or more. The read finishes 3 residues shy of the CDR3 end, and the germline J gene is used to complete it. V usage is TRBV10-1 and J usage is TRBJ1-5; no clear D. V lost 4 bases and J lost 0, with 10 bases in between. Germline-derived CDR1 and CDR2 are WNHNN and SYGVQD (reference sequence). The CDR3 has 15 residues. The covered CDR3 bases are TGCGCCAGCAGTGCCCGACTGGATAGCAATCAGCCC. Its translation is CASSARLDSNQP. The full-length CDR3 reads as CASSARLDSNQPQHF.

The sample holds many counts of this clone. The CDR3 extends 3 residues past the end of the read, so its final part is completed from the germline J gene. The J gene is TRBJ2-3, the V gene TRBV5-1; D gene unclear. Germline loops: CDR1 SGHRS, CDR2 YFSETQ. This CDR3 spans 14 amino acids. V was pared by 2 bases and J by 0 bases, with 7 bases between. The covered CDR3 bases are TGCGCCAGCAGCTTCCGCGAAAGCACAGATACG. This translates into CASSFRESTDT. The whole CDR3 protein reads CASSFRESTDTQYF.

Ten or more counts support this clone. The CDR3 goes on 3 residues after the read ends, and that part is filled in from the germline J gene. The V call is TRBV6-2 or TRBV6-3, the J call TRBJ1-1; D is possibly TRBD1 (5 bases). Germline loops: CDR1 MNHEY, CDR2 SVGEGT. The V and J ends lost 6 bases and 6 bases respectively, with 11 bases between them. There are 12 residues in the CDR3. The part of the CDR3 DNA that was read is TGTGCCAGCAGCAGGCAGGGCCCTGAA. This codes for CASSRQGPE. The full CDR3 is CASSRQGPEAFF.

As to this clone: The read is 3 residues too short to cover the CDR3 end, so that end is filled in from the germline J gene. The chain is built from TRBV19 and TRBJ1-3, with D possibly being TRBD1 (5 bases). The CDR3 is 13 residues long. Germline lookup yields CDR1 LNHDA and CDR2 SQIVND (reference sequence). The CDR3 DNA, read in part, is TGTGCCAGTAGTGCGGCGGCGTGGGGCACA. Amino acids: CASSAAAWGT. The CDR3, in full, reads CASSAAAWGTIYF.